The 20 T cell receptor beta chains given below trace back to one sample, sequenced in a study of blood T cell repertoires in COVID-19. Repertoires were generated with immunoSEQ multiplex PCR, while TCRdb's copy carries only in-frame clones and drops some. The data show some 130,000 clones, around nine tenths seen once. Sequencing input: peripheral blood. The origin of the receptors is a man in his sixties with COVID-19, enrolled during active disease.

The V gene is TRBV6-2 or TRBV6-3, the J gene TRBJ2-5; TRBD1 agrees at 7 bases. CDR1 MNHEY and CDR2 SVGEGT come from the germline V gene. V lost 4 bases to trimming and J lost 2 bases; unmatched junction nucleotides: 7. The CDR3 has 15 residues. In DNA form, the CDR3 reads TGTGCCAGCAGTTCCACAGACAGGGAACAAGAGACCCAGTACTTC. This translates into CASSSTDREQETQYF.

V and J are TRBV5-5 and TRBJ2-5; TRBD1 aligns across 7 bases. Per germline, CDR1 SGHKS and CDR2 YYEKEE (reference sequence). The CDR3 totals 14 residues. V lost 1 base, J lost 1 base, and 1 base stayed unmatched. DNA for the CDR3: TGTGCCAGCAGCTTGAGGGACAGCCAAGAGACCCAGTACTTC. Amino acid sequence: CASSLRDSQETQYF.

This chain uses TRBV27 with TRBJ1-5; D is unclear. The germline V gene encodes CDR1 MNHEY and CDR2 SMNVEV (reference sequence). The CDR3 loop spans 13 amino acids. V was clipped by 2 bases and J by 5 bases, with 7 bases between them. In DNA form, the CDR3 reads TGTGCCAGCAGTTTAAGAGTTGATCAGCCCCAGCATTTT. Its protein product is CASSLRVDQPQHF.

V gene TRBV3-1 (or the pseudogene TRBV3-2) combines with J gene TRBJ1-2; D possibly corresponds to TRBD1 (6 bases). CDR3 length equals 14 residues. Between the trimmed V and J ends, which lost 3 bases and 3 bases, there was a span of 11 bases. CDR1 is LGHDT, CDR2 YNNKEL, per germline (reference sequence). The CDR3 loop reads CASSQGGGYYGYTF. In DNA, the CDR3 is TGTGCCAGCAGCCAGGGCGGGGGCTACTATGGCTACACCTTC.

The chain combines TRBV30 with TRBJ2-7; 7 nucleotides agree with TRBD2. This CDR3 contains 14 residues. The V gene end was trimmed by 7 bases and the J gene end by 6 bases; junction bases not matched to a gene: 15. Germline CDR1 reads GTSNPN; CDR2 reads SVGIG (reference sequence). Here the CDR3 DNA reads TGTGCCTCCCAGCCTAGCGGATCTTTAGGCGAGCAGTACTTC. It codes for CASQPSGSLGEQYF.

J is TRBJ2-7 and V is TRBV19, with 13 bases lining up with TRBD2. J was trimmed by 0 bases and V by 8 bases; bases with no gene match: 4. Germline CDR1 LNHDA, CDR2 SQIVND (reference sequence). The CDR3 sequence is 15 residues long. The CDR3 is CASSTSGRSSYEQYF. As DNA, the CDR3 is TGTGCCAGTTCGACTAGCGGGAGGAGCTCCTACGAGCAGTACTTC.

The genes are TRBV5-4 and TRBJ2-4; D might be TRBD2 (6 bases). Trimming removed 4 bases at V and 0 bases at J, with 17 bases between. CDR3 size: 17 residues. Germline lookup yields CDR1 SGHNT and CDR2 YYREEE (reference sequence). CDR3 sequence (DNA): TGTGCCAGCAGCCCGCGGGCCGGGGGAACAGCCAAAAACATTCAGTACTTC. Protein: CASSPRAGGTAKNIQYF.

This rearrangement joins TRBV7-9 to TRBJ1-2; 11 positions agree with TRBD1. V was clipped by 5 bases and J by 4 bases; unmatched bases: 3. The CDR3 contains 14 residues. Germline assignment: CDR1 SEHNR and CDR2 FQNEAQ (reference sequence). This CDR3 is CASSRTGGLYGYTF. The CDR3 bases are TGTGCCAGCAGCCGGACAGGGGGCCTCTATGGCTACACCTTC.

This rearrangement joins TRBV4-1 to TRBJ2-7; possibly TRBD2 for D (5 bases). The V gene lost 4 bases and the J gene lost 7 bases, with 14 bases spanning the gap. Germline V gene lookup returns CDR1 MGHRA and CDR2 YSYEKL. CDR3 length equals 13 residues. The CDR3: CASSRGPSMEQYF. The CDR3 DNA follows: TGCGCCAGCAGCCGCGGGCCGAGTATGGAGCAGTACTTC.

The chain couples TRBV7-2 to TRBJ2-1; possible D gene TRBD1, 6 bases. The CDR3 spans 15 residues. With 4 bases removed from V and 3 bases from J, the gap between germline ends came to 13 bases. Germline V gene sequence: CDR1 SGHTA, CDR2 FQGNSA. The CDR3 DNA sequence: TGTGCCAGCAGCTCCGCAGGGGTGGGCTACAATGAGCAGTTCTTC. Protein: CASSSAGVGYNEQFF.

The chain combines TRBV15 with TRBJ2-3; D is possibly TRBD2 (7 bases). Germline-derived CDR1 and CDR2 are LNHNV and YYDKDF (reference sequence). The CDR3 is 13 amino acids. Trimming removed 9 bases from V and 6 bases from J, with 16 bases in between. CDR3 coding DNA: TGTGCCACAAGTATCGCGGGGGCGGATACGCAGTATTTT. Residues: CATSIAGADTQYF.

The genes are TRBV28 and TRBJ2-2, with TRBD1 matching 9 bases. The V gene's germline CDR1 is MDHEN and CDR2 SYDVKM. After removal of 2 bases from V and 1 base from J, the junction contained 2 bases not matched to a gene. This CDR3 contains 16 residues. CDR3 in DNA: TGTGCCAGCAGTTTAGGGGACAGGGTGAACACCGGGGAGCTGTTTTTT. This encodes CASSLGDRVNTGELFF.

The V call is TRBV19, the J call TRBJ1-1; 7 nucleotides match TRBD1. The CDR3 totals 15 residues. Germline V gives CDR1 LNHDA, CDR2 SQIVND (reference sequence). The J segment lost 0 bases and the V segment lost 6 bases, leaving 7 bases of the junction unmatched. CDR3 DNA: TGTGCCAGTAGCCGGACAGGATATATGAACACTGAAGCTTTCTTT. Translating it yields CASSRTGYMNTEAFF. Together with reference TRBV19 and TRBJ1-1, the CDR3 gives the full variable domain: DGGITQSPKYLFRKEGQNVTLSCEQNLNHDAMYWYRQDPGQGLRLIYYSQIVNDFQKGDIAEGYSVSREKKESFPLTVTSAQKNPTAFYLCASSRTGYMNTEAFFGQGTRLTVV.

In nucleotides, the CDR3 is TGTGCCAGCAGCTTGGTCGGCGAGCAGTACTTC. Translating gives CASSLVGEQYF. This rearrangement joins TRBV5-5 to TRBJ2-7; D is unresolved. V was pared by 0 bases and J by 6 bases, with 4 bases between. The CDR3 covers 11 residues. Per the germline V gene, CDR1 is SGHKS and CDR2 is YYEKEE (reference sequence).

The chain links TRBV11-2 to TRBJ2-7; 12 nucleotides line up with TRBD2. Germline V gene sequence: CDR1 SGHAT, CDR2 FQNNGV. The CDR3 extends over 14 amino acids. The V segment lost 7 bases and the J segment 5 bases; nucleotides outside the gene matches: 6. CDR3 DNA: TGTGCCAGCAAGACTAGCGGGAGTAGGAACGAGCAGTACTTC. Encoded protein: CASKTSGSRNEQYF.

This chain joins TRBV27 and TRBJ1-5, with 10 bases that match TRBD1. The length of the CDR3 is 14 residues. Germline-derived CDR1 and CDR2 are MNHEY and SMNVEV (reference sequence). Losses at the gene ends were 6 bases for V and 5 bases for J; bases not matched to a gene: 4. The CDR3 DNA sequence: TGTGCCAGCAGACCGACAGGGGGCGATCAGCCCCAGCATTTT. As protein: CASRPTGGDQPQHF.

The V call is TRBV6-2 or TRBV6-3, the J call TRBJ2-7, with D perhaps TRBD1 (5 bases). The germline gives CDR1 MNHEY, CDR2 SVGEGT. The CDR3 consists of 13 residues. V lost 5 bases and J 6 bases, leaving 14 bases between the germline ends. For the CDR3, the DNA is TGTGCCAGCAGTACCCTGGGGCTGACCGAGCAGTACTTC. It yields the protein CASSTLGLTEQYF.

The V gene is TRBV6-5, the J gene TRBJ2-7; possible D gene TRBD2, 6 bases. The V gene's germline CDR1 is MNHEY and CDR2 SVGAGI. V dropped 6 bases and J dropped 2 bases, with 11 bases sitting between them. This CDR3 region has 13 residues. This chain's CDR3 is CASSSGPTYEQYF. DNA for the CDR3: TGTGCCAGCAGCAGCGGGCCGACCTACGAGCAGTACTTC.

Here the CDR3 DNA reads TGTGCCAGCAGCCCTGGACTAGCGGGAGGTTATGAGCAGTTCTTC. Protein product: CASSPGLAGGYEQFF. This chain connects TRBV7-2 to TRBJ2-1; TRBD2 aligns across 14 bases. This CDR3 spans 15 amino acids. V lost 5 bases to trimming and J lost 8 bases; unmatched junction nucleotides: 5. Germline CDR1 and CDR2: SGHTA and FQGNSA.

The DNA for the CDR3 is TGTGCCAGCAGCGGGACAGTCTACGAGCAGTACTTC. It yields the protein CASSGTVYEQYF. This chain links TRBV11-2 with TRBJ2-7; TRBD1 agrees at 7 bases. Losses at the gene ends were 5 bases for V and 3 bases for J; bases not matched to a gene: 1. Germline values: CDR1 SGHAT, CDR2 FQNNGV. The CDR3 sequence is 12 residues long. Based on the CDR3 plus reference TRBV11-2 and TRBJ2-7, the full variable domain is EAGVAQSPRYKIIEKRQSVAFWCNPISGHATLYWYQQILGQGPKLLIQFQNNGVVDDSQLPKDRFSAERLKGVDSTLKIQPAKLEDSAVYLCASSGTVYEQYFGPGTRLTVT.